The clone carrying this T cell receptor beta chain was counted at least ten times. Its specificity is unknown. This entry belongs to a study of identical twins. CDR1 is SGHRS and CDR2 is YFSETQ in the germline V gene. Trimming took 4 bases from V and 7 from J, leaving 15 bases between them. The CDR3 runs 14 residues. Study-wide results and caveats: Fewer insertions were carried by abundant cord blood beta clonotypes, but none was seen in memory repertoires.

Unique molecular identifiers were present on cDNA, and template switching added a universal primer site. TCRdb reanalysed the 5' RACE reads using MiXCR and keeps one entry per CDR3 protein. Of about 240,000 distinct CDR3 sequences listed, 6% to 8% are singletons. This sample also appeared in a second study, on yellow fever vaccine responses in identical twins.

The V gene is TRBV5-1, the J gene TRBJ2-1, with D perhaps TRBD1 (6 bases). The sequenced material came from CD8+ T cells sorted from blood. The source of this sequence is a woman under 30 in good health. The CDR3 nucleotides read TGCGCCAGCAGCGTGGACAGCATTAGGAATGAGCAGTTCTTC. As protein: CASSVDSIRNEQFF.